These 28 T cell receptor beta chains were all obtained from the same sample, sequenced in a study of cytomegalovirus exposure and HLA in healthy donors. The PCR employed 60 Vbeta primers together with 13 Jbeta primers. Here immunoSEQ multiplex PCR was the method, and the copy in TCRdb shows in-frame clones only, minus some. The sample holds approximately 85,000 clones, roughly 60% seen once. Material for sequencing was PBMCs. All receptors come from a woman aged 30 to 39 in good health and CMV-seropositive.

The chain recombines TRBV4-3 with TRBJ2-1, with 7 positions matching TRBD2. Trimming cost V 4 bases and J 8 bases; bases outside gene matches: 8. The germline V gene has CDR1 LGHNA and CDR2 YSLEER. The length of the CDR3 is 14 residues. The CDR3 DNA reads as TGCGCCAGCAGCCTGTGGACTAGAGGGGATGAGCAGTTCTTC. Protein: CASSLWTRGDEQFF.

The V and J genes are TRBV7-9 and TRBJ1-1, with D perhaps TRBD1 (6 bases). The CDR3 has 17 amino acids. V lost 5 bases and J lost 3, with 22 bases in between. Germline V gives CDR1 SEHNR, CDR2 FQNEAQ (reference sequence). CDR3 sequence reads: CASSPTFGGLGYTEAFF. The DNA for the CDR3 is TGTGCCAGCAGCCCCACCTTTGGGGGCCTGGGGTACACTGAAGCTTTCTTT.

This chain connects TRBV12-5 to TRBJ1-4; TRBD1 aligns across 7 bases. Germline trimming cut 1 base from V and 4 bases from J; bases unmatched to any gene: 6. Germline CDR1 is LGHNT and CDR2 is FRNRAP. The CDR3 has 16 amino acids. This CDR3 is CASGLGGRQGNEKLFF. CDR3 nucleotide sequence: TGTGCTAGTGGTTTGGGGGGGCGACAGGGTAATGAAAAACTGTTTTTT.

The genes are TRBV2 and TRBJ1-2; maybe TRBD1 (6 bases). This CDR3 is built from 14 residues. Between the trimmed V and J ends, which lost 7 bases and 2 bases, there was a span of 14 bases. CDR1 and CDR2 from the germline V gene are SNHLY and FYNNEI. For the CDR3, the DNA is TGTGCCAGCATTGGGGGCAGGGTAAACTATGGCTACACCTTC. Translation gives CASIGGRVNYGYTF.

The chain joins TRBV7-9 to TRBJ2-3, with 8 bases aligning to TRBD2. The CDR3 length is 16 residues. V trimming: 5 bases; J trimming: 3 bases; junction bases outside the gene matches: 10. Germline V gives CDR1 SEHNR, CDR2 FQNEAQ (reference sequence). CDR3 DNA: TGTGCCAGCAGCCCCCGGGGGGGTTTAGGGACAGATACGCAGTATTTT. Translated, it gives CASSPRGGLGTDTQYF.

The chain is built from TRBV28 and TRBJ1-1, with D perhaps matching TRBD1 (6 bases). The V end was cut by 7 bases, the J end by 9 bases, with 12 bases between. Germline CDR1 reads MDHEN; CDR2 reads SYDVKM. This CDR3 spans 11 amino acids. CDR3 in DNA: TGTGCCAGCACCCTGACAGGTAAAGCTTTCTTT. Its protein is CASTLTGKAFF.

The rearrangement links TRBV9 to TRBJ2-1; D gene uncertain. Germline values: CDR1 SGDLS, CDR2 YYNGEE. The CDR3 consists of 12 residues. V gave up 4 bases and J gave up 9 bases, with 11 bases separating them. CDR3 in amino acids: CASSRLSGEQFF. The CDR3 coding sequence is TGTGCCAGCAGCCGTCTCTCGGGTGAGCAGTTCTTC.

This clone has a handful of counts. V gene TRBV5-1 combines with J gene TRBJ1-3; a possible D gene is TRBD1 (5 bases). Per germline, CDR1 SGHRS and CDR2 YFSETQ. This CDR3 region has 13 residues. V was trimmed by 1 base and J by 4 bases, leaving 6 bases between them. As DNA, the CDR3 is TGCGCCAGCAGCTTGAACAGGGGAAACACCATATATTTT. Translation: CASSLNRGNTIYF.

The chain uses TRBV5-4 and TRBJ2-7; TRBD1 agrees at 8 bases. The junction had 11 bases not matched to a gene; V was cut back by 10 bases and J by 5 bases. CDR1 and CDR2 (germline): SGHNT, YYREEE (reference sequence). CDR3 length: 13 amino acids. The CDR3 loop reads CALRWQGADEQYF. The CDR3 nucleotides read TGTGCCTTAAGGTGGCAGGGGGCCGACGAGCAGTACTTC.

The chain employs TRBV7-2 and TRBJ2-3; possibly TRBD1 for D (6 bases). Germline CDR1 SGHTA, CDR2 FQGNSA. Trimming took 6 bases from V and 2 from J, leaving 15 bases between them. There are 15 residues in the CDR3. The DNA of the CDR3 is TGTGCCAGCAGGTACGGACAGCTGACCACAGATACGCAGTATTTT. Amino acids: CASRYGQLTTDTQYF.

V gene TRBV6-6 combines with J gene TRBJ1-1; 9 bases are shared with TRBD1. The germline V gene encodes CDR1 MNHNY and CDR2 SVGAGI (reference sequence). CDR3 length: 14 residues. The ends lost 6 bases at V and 11 bases at J; junction bases unmatched: 13. The CDR3 DNA reads as TGTGCCAGCAGAACTACAGGGGGCGCCGCGGAGGCTTTCTTT. Translating it yields CASRTTGGAAEAFF.

This clone was counted a single time. The chain is built from TRBV6-1 and TRBJ1-3; tentative D call: TRBD1 (6 bases). Looked up from germline, CDR1 is MNHNS and CDR2 is SASEGT. CDR3 length: 14 residues. Trimming cost V 2 bases and J 1 base, with 6 bases left between them. The CDR3 nucleotides read TGTGCCAGCAGTGAACAGGGGTCTGGAAACACCATATATTTT. It translates to CASSEQGSGNTIYF.

The chain uses TRBV5-1 and TRBJ1-4, with unresolved D. Per germline, CDR1 SGHRS and CDR2 YFSETQ. The CDR3 totals 15 residues. V shed 0 bases and J shed 0 bases, with 6 bases lying between them. The CDR3 sequence is CASSLGTATNEKLFF. The CDR3 DNA reads as TGCGCCAGCAGCTTGGGGACTGCAACTAATGAAAAACTGTTTTTT.

The chain combines TRBV7-9 with TRBJ1-2; D unclear. There are 14 residues in the CDR3. V was shortened by 5 bases and J by 3 bases, with 13 bases between the two germline ends. CDR1 is SEHNR, CDR2 FQNEAQ, per germline (reference sequence). In DNA form, the CDR3 reads TGTGCCAGCAGCCCGGACTATACGTACTATGGCTACACCTTC. Its protein is CASSPDYTYYGYTF. The full variable domain, rest sourced from reference TRBV7-9 and TRBJ1-2, is DTGVSQNPRHKITKRGQNVTFRCDPISEHNRLYWYRQTLGQGPEFLTYFQNEAQLEKSRLLSDRFSAERPKGSFSTLEIQRTEQGDSAMYLCASSPDYTYYGYTFGSGTRLTVV.

This clone was seen more than once but under ten times. This chain links TRBV2 with TRBJ2-5; 8 nucleotides agree with TRBD2. Judging by the DNA end, TRBJ2-7 fits better; the J call may be wrong. The CDR3 has 13 amino acids. The germline V gene has CDR1 SNHLY and CDR2 FYNNEI. The chain's CDR3 is CASTGGQSYEQYF. The CDR3 DNA is TGTGCCAGCACGGGGGGGCAGTCCTACGAGCAGTACTTC.

DNA of the CDR3: TGTGCCAGCAGCTTGGGAGGGATAGCGGGGGGCCAAGAGACCCAGTACTTC. It specifies CASSLGGIAGGQETQYF. J is TRBJ2-5 and V is TRBV5-6; 10 bases map to TRBD2. Germline values: CDR1 SGHDT, CDR2 YYEEEE. After removal of 0 bases from V and 1 base from J, the junction contained 6 bases not matched to a gene. CDR3 length equals 17 residues.

The chain employs TRBV18 and TRBJ1-1; D remains ambiguous. Trimming removed 0 bases at V and 1 base at J, with 6 bases between. Looked up from germline, CDR1 is KGHSH and CDR2 is LQKENI. The CDR3 is 14 residues long. The CDR3 region has the DNA TGTGCCAGCTCACCACCTAACAGGAACACTGAAGCTTTCTTT. This translates into CASSPPNRNTEAFF. The complete variable domain, with remaining parts taken from reference TRBV18 and TRBJ1-1, reads NAGVMQNPRHLVRRRGQEARLRCSPMKGHSHVYWYRQLPEEGLKFMVYLQKENIIDESGMPKERFSAEFPKEGPSILRIQQVVRGDSAAYFCASSPPNRNTEAFFGQGTRLTVV.

This clone came up a few times. The J gene is TRBJ2-5, the V gene TRBV7-9; maybe TRBD1 (5 bases). The end of the DNA is better explained by TRBJ2-7, so the J call may be wrong. Germline V gene lookup returns CDR1 SEHNR and CDR2 FQNEAQ (reference sequence). This CDR3 is built from 13 residues. This CDR3 reads CASSSLSDTEQYF. CDR3 nucleotide sequence: TGTGCCAGCAGCTCCCTTTCGGACACCGAGCAGTACTTC.

The chain joins TRBV7-2 to TRBJ1-2, with D hard to call. CDR3 length: 16 amino acids. The germline CDR1 and CDR2 sequences are SGHTA and FQGNSA. V was trimmed by 1 base and J by 4 bases, leaving 16 bases between them. The CDR3 loop reads CASSLVAEVLAYGYTF. CDR3 in DNA: TGTGCCAGCAGCTTAGTTGCGGAAGTCTTAGCCTATGGCTACACCTTC.

The chain carries TRBV23-1 and TRBJ1-6; 7 nucleotides line up with TRBD1. TRBV23-1 is flagged as an ORF with uncertain function. Germline trimming cut 2 bases from V and 7 bases from J; bases unmatched to any gene: 17. The CDR3 is 19 amino acids. The CDR3 loop reads CASSQANRQGNPKNSPLHF. CDR3 DNA sequence: TGCGCCAGCAGTCAAGCCAACAGACAGGGAAACCCCAAGAATTCACCCCTCCACTTT.

The chain joins TRBV19 to TRBJ1-1, with 8 nucleotides matching TRBD1. V dropped 0 bases and J dropped 4; count of bases not matched to a gene: 10. The CDR3 totals 17 residues. CDR1 is LNHDA and CDR2 is SQIVND in the germline V gene (reference sequence). CDR3 region: CASSIDPGQGLITEAFF. CDR3 in DNA: TGTGCCAGTAGTATAGACCCCGGACAGGGTTTGATCACTGAAGCTTTCTTT.

This clone has only a few counts. This sequence joins TRBV27 and TRBJ2-3; D may be TRBD2 (6 bases). Trimming removed 2 bases from V and 7 bases from J, with 10 bases in between. Per the germline V gene, CDR1 is MNHEY and CDR2 is SMNVEV (reference sequence). CDR3 length: 13 amino acids. CDR3: CASSLGGLNTQYF. The CDR3 region has the DNA TGTGCCAGCAGTTTAGGAGGACTAAATACGCAGTATTTT.

This chain connects TRBV7-9 to TRBJ2-7; D perhaps matches TRBD1 (7 bases). Germline V gives CDR1 SEHNR, CDR2 FQNEAQ (reference sequence). The CDR3 covers 16 residues. Trimming pared 5 bases from V and 3 bases from J, leaving 20 bases between. The DNA for the CDR3 is TGTGCCAGCAGCCTTACAACGGGCAGGGGGGTCTACGAGCAGTACTTC. Amino acids: CASSLTTGRGVYEQYF.

The chain is built from TRBV11-2 and TRBJ1-5; TRBD1 agrees at 7 bases. The CDR3 runs to 15 residues. V gave up 0 bases and J gave up 8 bases; unmatched junction bases: 7. Germline assignment: CDR1 SGHAT and CDR2 FQNNGV. Here the CDR3 reads CASSLDKGQEEPQHF. Written as DNA, the CDR3 is TGTGCCAGCAGCTTAGATAAAGGACAGGAGGAGCCCCAGCATTTT.

This clone has only a few counts. The chain recombines TRBV5-1 with TRBJ2-7, with 9 bases identical to TRBD1. V trimming: 3 bases; J trimming: 3 bases; junction bases outside the gene matches: 10. Germline V gives CDR1 SGHRS, CDR2 YFSETQ. CDR3 length equals 16 residues. The CDR3 loop reads CASSSQTGTGLYEQYF. CDR3 nucleotides: TGCGCCAGCAGCTCACAAACCGGGACAGGGCTCTACGAGCAGTACTTC.

The chain is built from TRBV2 and TRBJ2-5; tentatively, D is TRBD1 (5 bases). The DNA end is more similar to TRBJ2-7, so the J call may be wrong. The CDR3 length is 11 residues. CDR1 and CDR2 (germline): SNHLY, FYNNEI. The chain's CDR3 is CASKGFHEQYF. The CDR3 region has the DNA TGTGCCAGCAAGGGGTTCCACGAGCAGTACTTC.

CDR3 amino acids: CASSLIGGGPGNEQFF. As DNA, the CDR3 is TGTGCCAGCAGCTTAATCGGCGGGGGGCCGGGGAATGAGCAGTTCTTC. The V call is TRBV7-3, the J call TRBJ2-1, with TRBD2 identical over 8 bases. This CDR3 comprises 16 residues. Germline CDR1 and CDR2: SGHTA and FQGTGA. V lost 1 base, J lost 7 bases, and 9 bases stayed unmatched. Full variable domain (remainder filled in from reference TRBV7-3 and TRBJ2-1): GAGVSQTPSNKVTEKGKYVELRCDPISGHTALYWYRQSLGQGPEFLIYFQGTGAADDSGLPNDRFFAVRPEGSVSTLKIQRTERGDSAVYLCASSLIGGGPGNEQFFGPGTRLTVL.

V and J are TRBV5-6 and TRBJ1-2; D might be TRBD1 (6 bases). The V gene lost 4 bases and the J gene lost 7 bases, with 14 bases spanning the gap. Germline CDR1 and CDR2: SGHDT and YYEEEE. This CDR3 has 13 amino acids. This CDR3 reads CASSITGSTGYTF. The CDR3 coding sequence is TGTGCCAGCAGCATAACAGGGTCTACTGGCTACACCTTC.